One sample yielded the 26 T cell receptor beta chains listed below, sequenced in a study of T cell responses to AZD1222 COVID-19 vaccine. Generated by immunoSEQ multiplex PCR, the TCRdb table keeps only in-frame clones and is missing some. Among about 180,000 clones listed, 80% to 90% were seen once. Here the sequenced sample was peripheral blood, taken on day 0 of AZD1222 vaccination. The source of these receptors is an adult in good health.

The chain uses TRBV2 and TRBJ1-5; D is unclear. The CDR3 spans 15 residues. Trimming removed 4 bases at V and 4 bases at J, with 14 bases between. The germline V gene has CDR1 SNHLY and CDR2 FYNNEI. The CDR3 here is CASSGDPRGNQPQHF. The CDR3 coding sequence is TGTGCCAGCAGTGGAGACCCCAGAGGGAATCAGCCCCAGCATTTT.

This clone occurred once. The chain has TRBV7-3 and TRBJ2-4, with 7 bases identical to TRBD1. The germline CDR1 and CDR2 sequences are SGHTA and FQGTGA. This CDR3 comprises 19 residues. J lost 0 bases, V lost 4 bases, and 15 bases had no gene match. The CDR3 nucleotides read TGTGCCAGCAGCTCGAAGACATACGACAGGGTGATAGCCAAAAACATTCAGTACTTC. Translation: CASSSKTYDRVIAKNIQYF.

V gene TRBV27 combines with J gene TRBJ2-7; possibly TRBD1 or TRBD2 for D (5 bases each). The CDR3 loop spans 16 amino acids. Trimming took 0 bases from V and 3 from J, leaving 15 bases between them. Per germline, CDR1 MNHEY and CDR2 SMNVEV (reference sequence). Written as DNA, the CDR3 is TGTGCCAGCAGTTTATCCCCCGGGACGGATCTCTACGAGCAGTACTTC. This translates into CASSLSPGTDLYEQYF.

The V gene is TRBV28, the J gene TRBJ1-1; D gene unclear. In germline, CDR1 is MDHEN, CDR2 SYDVKM. The V gene lost 3 bases and the J gene lost 5 bases, with 7 bases spanning the gap. The CDR3 is 12 amino acids. Here the CDR3 reads CASSFGPTEAFF. CDR3 DNA: TGTGCCAGCAGTTTTGGCCCGACTGAAGCTTTCTTT.

V usage is TRBV2 and J usage is TRBJ1-2, with 7 bases matching TRBD1. V shed 11 bases and J 1 base; nucleotides not matched to a gene: 13. The CDR3 is 15 amino acids. CDR1 and CDR2 from the germline V gene are SNHLY and FYNNEI. DNA for the CDR3: TGTGCCTCCAGTTTGATTTGGGACAGTAACTATGGCTACACCTTC. This codes for CASSLIWDSNYGYTF. Full variable domain (missing parts from reference TRBV2 and TRBJ1-2): EPEVTQTPSHQVTQMGQEVILRCVPISNHLYFYWYRQILGQKVEFLVSFYNNEISEKSEIFDDQFSVERPDGSNFTLKIRSTKLEDSAMYFCASSLIWDSNYGYTFGSGTRLTVV.

The chain recombines TRBV10-3 with TRBJ1-4; TRBD1 matches 8 bases. Germline CDR1 and CDR2: ENHRY and SYGVKD. The V segment lost 0 bases and the J segment 4 bases; nucleotides outside the gene matches: 1. The CDR3 is made up of 15 amino acids. In DNA form, the CDR3 reads TGTGCCATCAGTGAGTCAACAGGGGGTAATGAAAAACTGTTTTTT. Translation gives CAISESTGGNEKLFF.

V usage is TRBV18 and J usage is TRBJ1-4, with TRBD1 matching 8 bases. The CDR3 totals 15 residues. CDR1 and CDR2 from the germline V gene are KGHSH and LQKENI. Trimming at V came to 5 bases and at J to 6 bases, leaving 8 bases not matched to a gene. The CDR3 sequence: CASSVRQGIDEKLFF. The CDR3 nucleotides are TGTGCCAGCTCAGTCCGACAGGGGATAGATGAAAAACTGTTTTTT.

The chain uses TRBV18 and TRBJ1-1, with D possibly TRBD1 on 6 matching bases. CDR1 is KGHSH, CDR2 LQKENI, per germline. V was pared by 2 bases and J by 2 bases, with 6 bases between. There are 13 residues in the CDR3. The chain's CDR3 is CASSPGTNTEAFF. The CDR3 DNA reads TGTGCCAGCTCACCAGGGACAAACACTGAAGCTTTCTTT.

V gene TRBV2 combines with J gene TRBJ2-3, with D possibly matching TRBD1 (5 bases). Trimming cost V 3 bases and J 1 base, with 8 bases left between them. CDR3 length: 14 amino acids. Germline V gives CDR1 SNHLY, CDR2 FYNNEI. CDR3 bases: TGTGCCAGCAGTGATGACAGTGGCACAGATACGCAGTATTTT. Translated, it gives CASSDDSGTDTQYF.

V gene TRBV5-1 combines with J gene TRBJ1-1, with 7 bases identical to TRBD1. Looked up from germline, CDR1 is SGHRS and CDR2 is YFSETQ. Trimming took 0 bases from V and 4 from J; bases not matched to a gene: 3. The CDR3 totals 14 residues. The DNA for the CDR3 is TGCGCCAGCAGCTTGGAGCAGGGGGGCACTGAAGCTTTCTTT. Its protein is CASSLEQGGTEAFF.

This chain uses TRBV6-6 with TRBJ2-1; D not certain. CDR3 size: 12 residues. The V end lost 2 bases, the J end lost 7 bases, and 6 bases lay between the germline ends. The germline V gene encodes CDR1 MNHNY and CDR2 SVGAGI (reference sequence). In nucleotides, the CDR3 is TGTGCCAGCAGTTACAAGGTGAATGAGCAGTTCTTC. Translating it yields CASSYKVNEQFF.

The chain joins TRBV3-1 (or the pseudogene TRBV3-2) to TRBJ1-6; tentatively, D is TRBD1 (5 bases). Trimming stripped 3 bases from V and 7 bases from J, with 10 bases between. This CDR3 has 14 amino acids. Germline lookup yields CDR1 LGHDT and CDR2 YNNKEL (reference sequence). The CDR3 region has the DNA TGTGCCAGCAGCCAGGGGGGACCAAATTCACCCCTCCACTTT. Its translation is CASSQGGPNSPLHF.

The gene calls are TRBV21-1 and TRBJ1-1. TRBV21-1 is a known pseudogene. The CDR3 runs to 15 residues. The CDR3 spells CASSERLTTNTEAFF. In DNA form, the CDR3 reads TGTGCCAGCAGCGAACGACTGACAACGAACACTGAAGCTTTCTTT.

The chain recombines TRBV30 with TRBJ1-6; no clear D. In germline, CDR1 is GTSNPN, CDR2 SVGIG (reference sequence). V lost 0 bases and J 8 bases, leaving 11 bases between the germline ends. This CDR3 spans 14 amino acids. The CDR3 DNA reads TGTGCCTGGAGTGTAGATCCTCTTTATTCACCCCTCCACTTT. The encoded protein is CAWSVDPLYSPLHF. Using reference TRBV30 and TRBJ1-6 for the parts outside the CDR3, the full variable domain is SQTIHQWPATLVQPVGSPLSLECTVEGTSNPNLYWYRQAAGRGLQLLFYSVGIGQISSEVPQNLSASRPQDRQFILSSKKLLLSDSGFYLCAWSVDPLYSPLHFGNGTRLTVT.

This chain connects TRBV3-1 (or the pseudogene TRBV3-2) to TRBJ2-2; TRBD2 aligns across 12 bases. This CDR3 region has 19 residues. V gave up 5 bases and J gave up 0 bases; unmatched junction bases: 10. CDR1 LGHDT and CDR2 YNNKEL come from the germline V gene (reference sequence). CDR3 in amino acids: CASSVPGTSGLPNTGELFF. For the CDR3, the DNA is TGTGCCAGCAGCGTGCCCGGGACTAGCGGGTTACCGAACACCGGGGAGCTGTTTTTT.

V and J are TRBV19 and TRBJ2-7; 12 nucleotides match TRBD1. Germline-derived CDR1 and CDR2 are LNHDA and SQIVND (reference sequence). V trimming: 5 bases; J trimming: 5 bases; junction bases outside the gene matches: 7. The CDR3 spans 15 residues. For the CDR3, the DNA is TGTGCCAGTAGTTCCGGGACAGGGGGCTTCAACGAGCAGTACTTC. This translates into CASSSGTGGFNEQYF.

The chain uses TRBV19 and TRBJ2-7; D is uncertain. Trimming cost V 3 bases and J 0 bases, with 9 bases left between them. From germline, CDR1 is LNHDA and CDR2 SQIVND (reference sequence). The CDR3 sequence is 14 residues long. The CDR3 DNA follows: TGTGCCAGTAGTATTGGCAGCCACTCCTACGAGCAGTACTTC. Protein product: CASSIGSHSYEQYF. The complete variable domain, with remaining parts taken from reference TRBV19 and TRBJ2-7, reads DGGITQSPKYLFRKEGQNVTLSCEQNLNHDAMYWYRQDPGQGLRLIYYSQIVNDFQKGDIAEGYSVSREKKESFPLTVTSAQKNPTAFYLCASSIGSHSYEQYFGPGTRLTVT.

The V and J genes are TRBV4-2 and TRBJ2-3; 9 bases line up with TRBD1. The CDR3 is 17 residues long. V dropped 4 bases and J dropped 6; count of bases not matched to a gene: 14. Germline values: CDR1 LGHNA, CDR2 YNFKEQ. The CDR3, as DNA: TGTGCCAGCAGCCCTTATGTAGGGACAGGGTCGATTGATACGCAGTATTTT. It is translated as CASSPYVGTGSIDTQYF.

This clone was counted only a few times. This chain uses TRBV5-5 with TRBJ1-2, with D maybe TRBD1 (6 bases). The CDR3 is 15 residues long. Trimming pared 0 bases from V and 4 bases from J, leaving 13 bases between. Germline V gene sequence: CDR1 SGHKS, CDR2 YYEKEE (reference sequence). CDR3 loop: CASSLDIQGRYGYTF. As DNA, the CDR3 is TGTGCCAGCAGCTTGGATATACAGGGCCGCTATGGCTACACCTTC.

CDR3 nucleotides: TGTGCTAGTGGTTTGCGGGTGGCGCCTAACTATGGCTACACCTTC. Amino acid sequence: CASGLRVAPNYGYTF. The chain links TRBV12-5 to TRBJ1-2; no reliable D call. CDR1 LGHNT and CDR2 FRNRAP come from the germline V gene. Trimming cost V 2 bases and J 0 bases, with 10 bases left between them. The CDR3 totals 15 residues.

V and J are TRBV9 and TRBJ1-1; the match to TRBD1 covers 7 bases. V was clipped by 0 bases and J by 2 bases; unmatched bases: 13. The CDR3 is 18 residues long. Germline V gene lookup returns CDR1 SGDLS and CDR2 YYNGEE. DNA for the CDR3: TGTGCCAGCAGCGTAGCTAACCCCCCGGACAGGCTAAACACTGAAGCTTTCTTT. It translates to CASSVANPPDRLNTEAFF. The variable domain in full, completed from reference TRBV9 and TRBJ1-1, reads DSGVTQTPKHLITATGQRVTLRCSPRSGDLSVYWYQQSLDQGLQFLIQYYNGEERAKGNILERFSAQQFPDLHSELNLSSLELGDSALYFCASSVANPPDRLNTEAFFGQGTRLTVV.

The table lists this clone with a count of one. The genes are TRBV19 and TRBJ1-2, with 9 bases fitting TRBD1. Germline V gives CDR1 LNHDA, CDR2 SQIVND (reference sequence). Trimming cost V 6 bases and J 3 bases; bases outside gene matches: 8. This CDR3 spans 15 amino acids. DNA for the CDR3: TGTGCCAGTAGCCCCGGGACAGGGTGGGACTATGGCTACACCTTC. Its translation: CASSPGTGWDYGYTF.

The V gene is TRBV5-4, the J gene TRBJ2-1, with D perhaps matching TRBD2 (5 bases). From germline, CDR1 is SGHNT and CDR2 YYREEE (reference sequence). V lost 4 bases, J lost 5 bases, and 19 bases lay in between. The CDR3 runs 16 residues. CDR3 sequence (DNA): TGTGCCAGCAGCCACCGCCCCGGACTGGGGAACAATGAGCAGTTCTTC. Residues: CASSHRPGLGNNEQFF.

The V gene is TRBV10-1, the J gene TRBJ2-1, with 15 nucleotides matching TRBD2. Trimming at V came to 5 bases and at J to 2 bases, leaving 7 bases not matched to a gene. The CDR3 has 18 residues. CDR1 is WNHNN and CDR2 is SYGVQD in the germline V gene (reference sequence). CDR3 sequence reads: CASSTGLAGGGAYNEQFF. In nucleotides, the CDR3 is TGCGCCAGCAGTACGGGACTAGCGGGGGGAGGCGCCTACAATGAGCAGTTCTTC.

V usage is TRBV7-6 and J usage is TRBJ1-6, with 8 nucleotides matching TRBD1. This CDR3 region has 15 residues. J lost 6 bases, V lost 3 bases, and 4 bases had no gene match. Germline V CDR1 and CDR2: SGHVS, FNYEAQ. The CDR3 nucleotides read TGTGCCAGCAGCTTTCAGGGGGCTTTTAATTCACCCCTCCACTTT. Translation: CASSFQGAFNSPLHF. Together with reference TRBV7-6 and TRBJ1-6, the CDR3 gives the full variable domain: GAGVSQSPRYKVTKRGQDVALRCDPISGHVSLYWYRQALGQGPEFLTYFNYEAQQDKSGLPNDRFSAERPEGSISTLTIQRTEQRDSAMYRCASSFQGAFNSPLHFGNGTRLTVT.

The CDR3 is CASSQRRGAGYNEQFF. Written as DNA, the CDR3 is TGTGCCAGCAGCCAAAGGCGGGGGGCCGGATACAATGAGCAGTTCTTC. V usage is TRBV7-9 and J usage is TRBJ2-1; TRBD2 matches at 8 bases. V lost 5 bases to trimming and J lost 4 bases; unmatched junction nucleotides: 10. Per the germline V gene, CDR1 is SEHNR and CDR2 is FQNEAQ (reference sequence). The CDR3 has 16 amino acids. Variable domain in full (rest from reference TRBV7-9 and TRBJ2-1): DTGVSQNPRHKITKRGQNVTFRCDPISEHNRLYWYRQTLGQGPEFLTYFQNEAQLEKSRLLSDRFSAERPKGSFSTLEIQRTEQGDSAMYLCASSQRRGAGYNEQFFGPGTRLTVL.